The clone carrying this T cell receptor beta chain was found a few times. Its cognate antigen is unknown. This specimen belongs to a study of T cells in Graves' hyperthyroidism and ophthalmopathy. The CDR3 loop spans 16 amino acids. CDR1 and CDR2 from the germline V gene are SGHTA and FQGNSA. Trimming took 0 bases from V and 4 from J, leaving 15 bases between them. The investigators amplified TCR beta CDR3 regions from RNA transcripts. HTBI primers were used for first-round RT-PCR of the TCR CDR3. One entry per CDR3 protein results from TCRdb running MiXCR on the multiplex PCR reads. The sample yields roughly 500,000 distinct CDR3 sequences, over 45% seen once. General observations from the study: Ophthalmopathy and stable hyperthyroidism were separated by a 13 V-J model. The model identified upcoming ophthalmopathy a median around 6 months ahead of onset.

Reasons for excluding patients were uncontrolled infection, other autoimmune disease, pregnancy or lactation. The J gene is TRBJ1-1, the V gene TRBV7-2, with D perhaps TRBD1 (5 bases). This TCR came from an adult woman with Graves' disease, either hyperthyroidism or ophthalmopathy (not recorded which). Material: peripheral blood or thyroid tissue (not recorded which). The CDR3 DNA sequence: TGTGCCAGCAGCTTAGCGGGGCGCTCCCGGGGCACTGAAGCTTTCTTT. Translated: CASSLAGRSRGTEAFF.